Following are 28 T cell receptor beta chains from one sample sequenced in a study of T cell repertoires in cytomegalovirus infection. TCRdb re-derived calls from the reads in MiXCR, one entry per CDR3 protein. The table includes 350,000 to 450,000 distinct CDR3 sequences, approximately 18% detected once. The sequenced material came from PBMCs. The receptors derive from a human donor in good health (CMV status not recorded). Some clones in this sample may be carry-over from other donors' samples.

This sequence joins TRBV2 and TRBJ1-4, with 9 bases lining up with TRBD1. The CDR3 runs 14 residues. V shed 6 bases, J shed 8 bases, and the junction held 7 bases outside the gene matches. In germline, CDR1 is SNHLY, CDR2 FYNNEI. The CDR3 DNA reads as TGTGCCAGCAGGTCGGACAGGGGAGACGAAAAACTGTTTTTT. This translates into CASRSDRGDEKLFF.

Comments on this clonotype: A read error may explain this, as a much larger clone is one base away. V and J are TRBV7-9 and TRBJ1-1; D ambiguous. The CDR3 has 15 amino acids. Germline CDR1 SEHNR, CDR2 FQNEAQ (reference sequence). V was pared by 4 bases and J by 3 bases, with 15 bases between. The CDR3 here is CASSSKELRYTEAFF. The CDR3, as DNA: TGTGCCAGCAGCTCGAAAGAGTTAAGGTACACTGAAGCTTTCTTT.

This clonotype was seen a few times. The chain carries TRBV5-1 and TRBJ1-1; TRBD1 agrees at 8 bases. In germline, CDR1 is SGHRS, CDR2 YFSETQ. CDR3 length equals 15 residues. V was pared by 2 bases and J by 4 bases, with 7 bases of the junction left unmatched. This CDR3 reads CASSFMDRETTEAFF. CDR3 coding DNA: TGCGCCAGCAGCTTTATGGACAGGGAGACCACTGAAGCTTTCTTT.

The CDR3, as DNA: TGTGCCAGCAGTTCCGGGACAGTCTATAGCAATCAGCCCCAGCATTTT. It is translated as CASSSGTVYSNQPQHF. This sequence joins TRBV12-3 or TRBV12-4 and TRBJ1-5; 7 positions agree with TRBD1. V shed 4 bases, J shed 0 bases, and the junction held 6 bases outside the gene matches. There are 16 residues in the CDR3.

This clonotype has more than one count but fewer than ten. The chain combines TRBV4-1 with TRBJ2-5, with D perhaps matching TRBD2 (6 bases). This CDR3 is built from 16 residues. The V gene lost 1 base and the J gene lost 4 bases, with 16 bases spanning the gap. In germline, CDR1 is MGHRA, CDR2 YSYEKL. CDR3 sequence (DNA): TGCGCCAGCAGCCAAGGGTACCTAGCGAGTGCAGAGACCCAGTACTTC. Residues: CASSQGYLASAETQYF.

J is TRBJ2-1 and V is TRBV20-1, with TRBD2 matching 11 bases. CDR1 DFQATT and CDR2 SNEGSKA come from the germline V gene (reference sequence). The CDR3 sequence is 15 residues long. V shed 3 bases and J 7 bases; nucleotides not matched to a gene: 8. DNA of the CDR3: TGCAGTGCTAGCCGTCCGGGACTAGCGGTAAATGAGCAGTTCTTC. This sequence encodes CSASRPGLAVNEQFF.

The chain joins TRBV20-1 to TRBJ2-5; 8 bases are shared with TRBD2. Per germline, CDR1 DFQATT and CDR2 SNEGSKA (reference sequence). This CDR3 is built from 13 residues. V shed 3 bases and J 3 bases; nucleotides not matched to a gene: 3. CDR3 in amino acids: CSARVAGKETQYF. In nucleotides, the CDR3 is TGCAGTGCTAGGGTAGCGGGGAAAGAGACCCAGTACTTC.

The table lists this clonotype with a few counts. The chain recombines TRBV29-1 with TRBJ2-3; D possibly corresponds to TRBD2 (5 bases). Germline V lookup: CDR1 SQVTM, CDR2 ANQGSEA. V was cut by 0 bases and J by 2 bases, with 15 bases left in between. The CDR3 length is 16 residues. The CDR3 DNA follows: TGCAGCGTTGAAGATTTTATGGCGCGGGTCACAGATACGCAGTATTTT. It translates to CSVEDFMARVTDTQYF.

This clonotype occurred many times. Here the CDR3 reads CASSLKGWDTQYF. The CDR3 region has the DNA TGTGCCAGCAGTTTAAAAGGGTGGGATACGCAGTATTTT. The chain recombines TRBV12-3 or TRBV12-4 with TRBJ2-3; D remains unclear. CDR3 size: 13 residues. Trimming cost V 2 bases and J 6 bases, with 9 bases left between them.

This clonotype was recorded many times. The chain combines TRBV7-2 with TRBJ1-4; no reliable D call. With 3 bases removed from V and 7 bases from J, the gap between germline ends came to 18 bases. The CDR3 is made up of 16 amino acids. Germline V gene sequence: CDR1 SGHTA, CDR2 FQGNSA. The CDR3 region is CASSLNSLPVSEKLFF. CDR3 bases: TGTGCCAGCAGCTTGAACAGCCTCCCAGTGAGTGAAAAACTGTTTTTT.

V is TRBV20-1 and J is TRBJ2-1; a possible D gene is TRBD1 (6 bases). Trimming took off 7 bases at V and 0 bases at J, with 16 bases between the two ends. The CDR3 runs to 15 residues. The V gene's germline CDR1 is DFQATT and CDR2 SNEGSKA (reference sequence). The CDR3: CSEIPQGSSYNEQFF. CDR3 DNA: TGCAGTGAAATCCCACAGGGAAGCTCCTACAATGAGCAGTTCTTC.

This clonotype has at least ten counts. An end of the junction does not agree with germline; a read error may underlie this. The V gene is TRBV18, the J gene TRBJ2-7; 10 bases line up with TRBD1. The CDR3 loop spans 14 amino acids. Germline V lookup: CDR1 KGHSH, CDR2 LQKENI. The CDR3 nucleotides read TGCGCCAGCAGCCCCGGACAGGGGGCCTACGAGCAGTACTTC. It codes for CASSPGQGAYEQYF.

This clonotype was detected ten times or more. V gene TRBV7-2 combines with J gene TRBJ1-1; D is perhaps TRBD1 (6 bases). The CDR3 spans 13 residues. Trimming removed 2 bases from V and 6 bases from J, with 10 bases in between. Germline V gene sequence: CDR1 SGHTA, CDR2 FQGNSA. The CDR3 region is CASSLRGEAEAFF. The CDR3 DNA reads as TGTGCCAGCAGCTTAAGGGGGGAGGCTGAAGCTTTCTTT. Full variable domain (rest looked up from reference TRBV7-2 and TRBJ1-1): GAGVSQSPSNKVTEKGKDVELRCDPISGHTALYWYRQSLGQGLEFLIYFQGNSAPDKSGLPSDRFSAERTGGSVSTLTIQRTQQEDSAVYLCASSLRGEAEAFFGQGTRLTVV.

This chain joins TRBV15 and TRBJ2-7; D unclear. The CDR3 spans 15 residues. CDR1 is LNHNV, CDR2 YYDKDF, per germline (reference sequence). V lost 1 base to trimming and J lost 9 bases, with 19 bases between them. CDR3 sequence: CATSRGAEFPAVQYF. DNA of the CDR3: TGTGCCACCAGCAGAGGGGCGGAATTCCCTGCGGTGCAGTACTTC.

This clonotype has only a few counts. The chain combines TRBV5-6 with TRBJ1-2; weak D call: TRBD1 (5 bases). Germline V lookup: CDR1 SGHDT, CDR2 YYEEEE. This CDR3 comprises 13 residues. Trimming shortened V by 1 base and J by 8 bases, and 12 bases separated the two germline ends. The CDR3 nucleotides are TGTGCCAGCAGCTTGCCTGGGGGTGGCGGCTACACCTTC. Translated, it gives CASSLPGGGGYTF.

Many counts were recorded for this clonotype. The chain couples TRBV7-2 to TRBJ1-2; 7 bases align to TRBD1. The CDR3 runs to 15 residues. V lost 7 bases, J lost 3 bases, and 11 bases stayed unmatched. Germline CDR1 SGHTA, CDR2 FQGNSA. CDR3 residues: CASTKTGRGDYGYTF. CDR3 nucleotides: TGTGCCAGCACTAAGACAGGGCGCGGCGACTATGGCTACACCTTC. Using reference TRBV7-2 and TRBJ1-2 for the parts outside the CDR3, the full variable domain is GAGVSQSPSNKVTEKGKDVELRCDPISGHTALYWYRQSLGQGLEFLIYFQGNSAPDKSGLPSDRFSAERTGGSVSTLTIQRTQQEDSAVYLCASTKTGRGDYGYTFGSGTRLTVV.

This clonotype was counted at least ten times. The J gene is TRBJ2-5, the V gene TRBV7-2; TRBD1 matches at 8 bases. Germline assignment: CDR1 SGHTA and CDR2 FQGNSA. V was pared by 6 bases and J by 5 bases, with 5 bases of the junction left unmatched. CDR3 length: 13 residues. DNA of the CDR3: TGTGCCAGCAGAAGACAGGGGCGGGAGACCCAGTACTTC. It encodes CASRRQGRETQYF.

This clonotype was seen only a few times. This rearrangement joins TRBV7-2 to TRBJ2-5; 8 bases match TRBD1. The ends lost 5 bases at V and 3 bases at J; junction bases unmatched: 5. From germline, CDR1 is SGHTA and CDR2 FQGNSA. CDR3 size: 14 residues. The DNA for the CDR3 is TGTGCCAGCAGCCATCAGACAGGGGAAGAGACCCAGTACTTC. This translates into CASSHQTGEETQYF.

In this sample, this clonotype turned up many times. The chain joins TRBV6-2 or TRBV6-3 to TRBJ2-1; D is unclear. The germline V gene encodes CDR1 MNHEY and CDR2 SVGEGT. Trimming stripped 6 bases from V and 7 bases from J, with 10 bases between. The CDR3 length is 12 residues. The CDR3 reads CASSNPRNEQFF. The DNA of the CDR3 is TGTGCCAGCAGCAACCCTCGAAATGAGCAGTTCTTC.

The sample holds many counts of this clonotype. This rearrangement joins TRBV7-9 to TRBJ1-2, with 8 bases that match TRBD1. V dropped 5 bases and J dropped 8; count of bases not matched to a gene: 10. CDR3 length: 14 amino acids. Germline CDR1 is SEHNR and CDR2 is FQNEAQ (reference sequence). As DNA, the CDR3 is TGTGCCAGCAGCGACAGGGGACAGGTCGGCGGCTACACCTTC. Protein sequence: CASSDRGQVGGYTF.

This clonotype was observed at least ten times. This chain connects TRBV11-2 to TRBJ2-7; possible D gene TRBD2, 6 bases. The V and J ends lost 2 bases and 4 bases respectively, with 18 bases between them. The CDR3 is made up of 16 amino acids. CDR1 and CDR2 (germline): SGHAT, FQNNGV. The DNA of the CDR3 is TGTGCCAGCAGCTTACAACCGGGACTCTCTTTATACGAGCAGTACTTC. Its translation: CASSLQPGLSLYEQYF.

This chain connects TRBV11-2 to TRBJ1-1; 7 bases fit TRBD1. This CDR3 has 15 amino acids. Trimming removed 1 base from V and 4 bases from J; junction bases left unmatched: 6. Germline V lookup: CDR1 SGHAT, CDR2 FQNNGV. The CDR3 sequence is CASSLAGRGTTEAFF. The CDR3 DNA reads TGTGCCAGCAGCTTAGCGGGCAGGGGGACCACTGAAGCTTTCTTT.

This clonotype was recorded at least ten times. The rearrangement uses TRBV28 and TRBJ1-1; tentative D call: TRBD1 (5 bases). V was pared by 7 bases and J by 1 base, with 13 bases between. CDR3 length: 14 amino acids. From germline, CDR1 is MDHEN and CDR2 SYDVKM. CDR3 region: CASTAGTRNTEAFF. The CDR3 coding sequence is TGTGCCAGCACAGCAGGGACCCGGAACACTGAAGCTTTCTTT.

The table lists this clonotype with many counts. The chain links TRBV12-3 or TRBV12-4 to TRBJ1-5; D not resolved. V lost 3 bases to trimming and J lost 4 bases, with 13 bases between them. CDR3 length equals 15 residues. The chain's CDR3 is CASSFRYRWNQPQHF. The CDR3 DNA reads TGTGCCAGCAGTTTCCGCTACCGGTGGAATCAGCCCCAGCATTTT.

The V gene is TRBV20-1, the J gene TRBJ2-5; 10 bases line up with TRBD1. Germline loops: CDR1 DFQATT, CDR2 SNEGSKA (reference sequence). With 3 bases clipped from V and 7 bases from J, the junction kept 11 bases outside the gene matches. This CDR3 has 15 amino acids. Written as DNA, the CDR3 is TGCAGTGCTAGTAGACAGGGGGCCTGGGGTATGACCCAGTACTTC. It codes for CSASRQGAWGMTQYF.

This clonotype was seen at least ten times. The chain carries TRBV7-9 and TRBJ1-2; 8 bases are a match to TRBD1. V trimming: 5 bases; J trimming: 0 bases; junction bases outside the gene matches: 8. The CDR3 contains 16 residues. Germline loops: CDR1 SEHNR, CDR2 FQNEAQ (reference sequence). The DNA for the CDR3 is TGTGCCAGCAGCCGAACGGGGACAGGAGCTAACTATGGCTACACCTTC. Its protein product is CASSRTGTGANYGYTF.

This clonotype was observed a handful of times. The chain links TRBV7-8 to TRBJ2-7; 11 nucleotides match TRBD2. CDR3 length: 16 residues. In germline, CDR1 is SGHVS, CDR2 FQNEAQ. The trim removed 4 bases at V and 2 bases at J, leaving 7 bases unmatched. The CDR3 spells CASSSTSGRVAYEQYF. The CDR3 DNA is TGTGCCAGCAGCTCTACTAGCGGGAGAGTAGCCTACGAGCAGTACTTC.

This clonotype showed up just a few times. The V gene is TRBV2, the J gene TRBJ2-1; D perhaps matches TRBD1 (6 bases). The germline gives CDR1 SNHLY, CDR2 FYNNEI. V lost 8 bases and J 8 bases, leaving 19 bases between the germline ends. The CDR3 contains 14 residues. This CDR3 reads CASRPEQGRDEQFF. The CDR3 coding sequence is TGTGCCAGCCGCCCCGAACAGGGTAGGGATGAGCAGTTCTTC.